The 2 T cell receptor beta chains reported below all come from one sample, sequenced in a study of cytomegalovirus exposure and HLA in healthy donors. Vbeta (60) and Jbeta (13) primers were used in the PCR. Only in-frame clones appear in the TCRdb table, and some are missing; sequencing was by immunoSEQ multiplex PCR. The table records approximately 140,000 clones, roughly 79% of them present only once. Input material: PBMCs. The receptors originated from a woman aged 40 to 50 in good health and CMV-seropositive.

The chain joins TRBV11-1 to TRBJ2-1; no clear D. The CDR3 is 13 residues long. Trimming removed 5 bases from V and 6 bases from J, with 11 bases in between. Germline V gene sequence: CDR1 SGHAT, CDR2 FQDESV (reference sequence). In DNA form, the CDR3 reads TGTGCCAGCAGCGCGGCAGTCTTCAATGAGCAGTTCTTC. Protein product: CASSAAVFNEQFF.

Here the CDR3 reads CASRRDSFNEKLFF. The CDR3 nucleotides are TGTGCCAGCAGGCGGGACAGCTTTAATGAAAAACTGTTTTTT. This sequence joins TRBV6-5 and TRBJ1-4, with 7 bases fitting TRBD1. The CDR3 has 14 residues. The germline gives CDR1 MNHEY, CDR2 SVGAGI. V was pared by 6 bases and J by 4 bases, with 5 bases of the junction left unmatched.